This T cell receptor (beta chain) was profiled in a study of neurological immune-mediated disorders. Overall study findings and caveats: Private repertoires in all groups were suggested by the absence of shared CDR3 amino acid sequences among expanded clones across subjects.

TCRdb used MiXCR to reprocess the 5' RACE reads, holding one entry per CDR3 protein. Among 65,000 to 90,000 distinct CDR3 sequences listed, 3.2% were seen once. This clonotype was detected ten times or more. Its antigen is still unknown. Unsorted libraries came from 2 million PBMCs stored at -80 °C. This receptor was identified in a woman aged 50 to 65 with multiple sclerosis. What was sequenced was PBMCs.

CDR3 sequence (DNA): TGTGCCAGCAGCTTACGAGCAGCTTCCACAGATACGCAGTATTTT. Translation: CASSLRAASTDTQYF. The V and J genes are TRBV7-9 and TRBJ2-3; no clear D gene. With 2 bases removed from V and 2 bases from J, the gap between germline ends came to 11 bases. The CDR3 is 15 residues long. Germline V lookup: CDR1 SEHNR, CDR2 FQNEAQ (reference sequence).